Given below is one T cell receptor beta chain in context. What it binds is unknown. Other DNA sequences in this sample translate to the same CDR3. V was clipped by 6 bases and J by 0 bases, with 9 bases between them. The length of the CDR3 is 14 residues. Germline assignment: CDR1 MDHEN and CDR2 SYDVKM. Sequencing followed a ViraFEST assay step that expanded antigen-specific CD4+ T cells with viral peptide pools. CD4+ T cells were isolated after 10 days of culture. Vaccine administered to participants consisted of two doses of either BNT162b2 or mRNA-1273. Each culture had half its medium swapped for IL-2 medium on days 3 and 7. Clones were read by immunoSEQ multiplex PCR, and TCRdb kept only the in-frame ones, dropping some. The repertoire has roughly 70,000 clones, 76% of them found once; the top ten carry 0.8% to 1%. This entry comes from a study of vaccination effects on CD4 cells after COVID-19. At the level of the study: Following the second dose by a median of 72 days, the post-vaccine samples were obtained. The study's findings and limits: Few convalescent patients were included, and no early post-infection timepoints were sampled.

The chain uses TRBV28 and TRBJ1-5, with TRBD1 as a possible D gene (5 bases). This receptor was taken from a human donor who received a COVID-19 vaccine. Sequenced here: CD4+ T cells from PBMCs cultured with HCoV-OC43 spike peptides, sampled after COVID-19 vaccination. Subset defined: HCoV-OC43 spike overlapping peptide pool stimulation. The CDR3 bases are TGTGCCAGCAGACAGGTACCTAGCAATCAGCCCCAGCATTTT. As protein: CASRQVPSNQPQHF.